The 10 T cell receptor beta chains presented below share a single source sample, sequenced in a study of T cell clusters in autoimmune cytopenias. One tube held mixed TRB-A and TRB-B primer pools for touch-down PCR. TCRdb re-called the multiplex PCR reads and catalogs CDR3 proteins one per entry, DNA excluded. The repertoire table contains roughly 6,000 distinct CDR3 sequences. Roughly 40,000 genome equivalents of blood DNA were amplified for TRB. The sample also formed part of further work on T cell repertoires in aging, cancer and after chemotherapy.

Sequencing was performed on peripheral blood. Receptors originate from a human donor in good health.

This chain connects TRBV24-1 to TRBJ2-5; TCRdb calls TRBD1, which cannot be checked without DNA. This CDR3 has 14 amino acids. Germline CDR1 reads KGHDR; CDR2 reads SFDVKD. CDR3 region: CATSPTGGMKTQYF.

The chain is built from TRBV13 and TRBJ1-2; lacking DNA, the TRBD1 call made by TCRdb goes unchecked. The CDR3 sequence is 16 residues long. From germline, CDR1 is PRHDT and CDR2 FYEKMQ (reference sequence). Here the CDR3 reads CASSAKPGQGDYGYTF.

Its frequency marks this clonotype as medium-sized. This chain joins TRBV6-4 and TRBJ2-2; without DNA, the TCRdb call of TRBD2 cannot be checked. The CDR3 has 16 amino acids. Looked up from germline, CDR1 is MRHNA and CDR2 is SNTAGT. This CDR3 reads CASSDSGTGGAGELFF.

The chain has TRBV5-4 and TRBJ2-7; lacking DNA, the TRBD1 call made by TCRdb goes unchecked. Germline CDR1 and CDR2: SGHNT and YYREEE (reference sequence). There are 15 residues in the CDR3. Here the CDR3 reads CASSLAGGTHYEQYF. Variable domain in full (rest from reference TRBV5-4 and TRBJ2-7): ETGVTQSPTHLIKTRGQQVTLRCSSQSGHNTVSWYQQALGQGPQFIFQYYREEENGRGNFPPRFSGLQFPNYSSELNVNALELDDSALYLCASSLAGGTHYEQYFGPGTRLTVT.

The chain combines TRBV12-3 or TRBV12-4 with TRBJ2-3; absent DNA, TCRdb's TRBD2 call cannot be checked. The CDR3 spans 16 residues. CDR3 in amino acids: CASRLLAGGHFNTQYF.

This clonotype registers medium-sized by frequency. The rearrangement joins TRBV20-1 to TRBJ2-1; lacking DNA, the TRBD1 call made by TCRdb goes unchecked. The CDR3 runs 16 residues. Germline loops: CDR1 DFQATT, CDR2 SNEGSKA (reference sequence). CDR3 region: CSASHTGALLYNEQFF.

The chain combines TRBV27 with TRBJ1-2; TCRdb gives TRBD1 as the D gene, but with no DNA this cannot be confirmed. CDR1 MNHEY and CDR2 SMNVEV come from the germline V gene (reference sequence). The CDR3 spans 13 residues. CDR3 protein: CASRKTGKESYTF.

This CDR3 is CSAETGTSGSSEQFF. This sequence joins TRBV20-1 and TRBJ2-1; TCRdb gives TRBD2 as the D gene, but with no DNA this cannot be confirmed. The CDR3 runs 15 residues. Germline V lookup: CDR1 DFQATT, CDR2 SNEGSKA (reference sequence).

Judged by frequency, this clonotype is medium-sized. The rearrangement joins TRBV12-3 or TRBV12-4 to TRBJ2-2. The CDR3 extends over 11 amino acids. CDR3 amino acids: CASKSPGELFF.

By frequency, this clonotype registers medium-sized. The CDR3 protein is CASSFTATRGRRWEQFF. J is TRBJ2-1 and V is TRBV27; TCRdb lists TRBD1, though no DNA is available to test this call. Germline loops: CDR1 MNHEY, CDR2 SMNVEV (reference sequence). The length of the CDR3 is 17 residues.